These 10 T cell receptor beta chains came from one sample sequenced in a study of blood T cell repertoires in COVID-19. Data came from immunoSEQ multiplex PCR; TCRdb stores just in-frame clones and leaves some out. Found here are roughly 52,000 clones, around 83% of them singletons; the top ten hold about 5%. The material sequenced was peripheral blood. Every receptor here comes from a human donor in a cohort sampled during active COVID-19.

The rearrangement links TRBV10-3 to TRBJ2-5, with TRBD2 matching over 10 bases. The CDR3 runs 15 residues. With 6 bases clipped from V and 2 bases from J, the junction kept 6 bases outside the gene matches. Germline lookup yields CDR1 ENHRY and CDR2 SYGVKD. For the CDR3, the DNA is TGTGCCATCAGCCCAAGCGGGGGGGGACAAGAGACCCAGTACTTC. Protein product: CAISPSGGGQETQYF.

The chain carries TRBV21-1 and TRBJ2-1; TRBD1, as called in the table, went unchecked against the DNA. TRBV21-1 is termed a pseudogene. The CDR3 totals 12 residues. CDR3 amino acids: CASSGGQNEQFF. The CDR3 DNA sequence: TGTGCCAGCAGCGGGGGCCAAAATGAGCAGTTCTTC.

This sequence joins TRBV3-1 (or the pseudogene TRBV3-2) and TRBJ1-1; possible D gene TRBD1, 6 bases. The V gene lost 1 base and the J gene lost 7 bases, with 19 bases spanning the gap. The CDR3 sequence is 16 residues long. Germline CDR1 reads LGHDT; CDR2 reads YNNKEL (reference sequence). The CDR3 spells CASSQARTAVLREAFF. DNA of the CDR3: TGTGCCAGCAGCCAAGCCAGGACAGCTGTTCTTCGTGAAGCTTTCTTT.

This sequence joins TRBV5-1 and TRBJ1-2; D gene ambiguous. The V gene lost 5 bases and the J gene lost 0 bases, with 8 bases spanning the gap. This CDR3 spans 13 amino acids. In germline, CDR1 is SGHRS, CDR2 YFSETQ. The chain's CDR3 is CASRRTSNYGYTF. The CDR3 region has the DNA TGCGCCAGCAGGCGGACTTCTAACTATGGCTACACCTTC.

V usage is TRBV7-9 and J usage is TRBJ1-4, with D perhaps matching TRBD1 (6 bases). Trimming removed 1 base at V and 5 bases at J, with 20 bases between. The length of the CDR3 is 18 residues. The germline V gene has CDR1 SEHNR and CDR2 FQNEAQ (reference sequence). This CDR3 is CASSLVAITGPSNEKLFF. The CDR3 DNA sequence: TGTGCCAGCAGCTTAGTCGCAATCACAGGGCCCTCAAATGAAAAACTGTTTTTT.

The CDR3 DNA reads TGTGCCAGAGGAGTGGCAATCGATCAGCCCCAGCATTTT. This sequence encodes CARGVAIDQPQHF. The genes are TRBV21-1 and TRBJ1-5. TRBV21-1 is a pseudogene segment. The CDR3 is made up of 13 amino acids.

The V call is TRBV6-5, the J call TRBJ2-3; tentatively, D is TRBD2 (6 bases). This CDR3 is 14 amino acids long. Germline V gene sequence: CDR1 MNHEY, CDR2 SVGAGI. Trimming left V 11 bases short and J 3 bases short, with 18 bases between. Here the CDR3 reads CAGLQAHLTDTQYF. CDR3 nucleotides: TGTGCCGGACTACAGGCACATTTGACAGATACGCAGTATTTT.

The chain couples TRBV10-3 to TRBJ2-1; TRBD2 matches at 14 bases. Germline V gives CDR1 ENHRY, CDR2 SYGVKD. The CDR3 has 12 amino acids. Unmatched junction bases numbered 2, after V lost 10 bases and J lost 9 bases. CDR3 DNA sequence: TGTGCCACAGGACTAGCGGGGGGTGAGCAGTTCTTC. As protein: CATGLAGGEQFF.

V is TRBV29-1 and J is TRBJ1-2, with D tentatively TRBD1 (5 bases). The V gene lost 2 bases and the J gene lost 7 bases, with 14 bases spanning the gap. Germline loops: CDR1 SQVTM, CDR2 ANQGSEA. CDR3 length: 13 amino acids. The CDR3 sequence: CSVENPGRGGYTF. In DNA, the CDR3 is TGCAGCGTTGAAAACCCGGGGAGGGGTGGCTACACCTTC. The full variable domain, completed using reference TRBV29-1 and TRBJ1-2, is SAVISQKPSRDICQRGTSLTIQCQVDSQVTMMFWYRQQPGQSLTLIATANQGSEATYESGFVIDKFPISRPNLTFSTLTVSNMSPEDSSIYLCSVENPGRGGYTFGSGTRLTVV.

This rearrangement joins TRBV5-6 to TRBJ2-7; tentatively, D is TRBD1 (6 bases). Trimming cost V 1 base and J 4 bases, with 18 bases left between them. The germline CDR1 and CDR2 sequences are SGHDT and YYEEEE. The CDR3 is made up of 16 amino acids. CDR3 DNA sequence: TGTGCCAGCAGCTTGTTCCTCGGACAGACCCGGTACGAGCAGTACTTC. Translating gives CASSLFLGQTRYEQYF.